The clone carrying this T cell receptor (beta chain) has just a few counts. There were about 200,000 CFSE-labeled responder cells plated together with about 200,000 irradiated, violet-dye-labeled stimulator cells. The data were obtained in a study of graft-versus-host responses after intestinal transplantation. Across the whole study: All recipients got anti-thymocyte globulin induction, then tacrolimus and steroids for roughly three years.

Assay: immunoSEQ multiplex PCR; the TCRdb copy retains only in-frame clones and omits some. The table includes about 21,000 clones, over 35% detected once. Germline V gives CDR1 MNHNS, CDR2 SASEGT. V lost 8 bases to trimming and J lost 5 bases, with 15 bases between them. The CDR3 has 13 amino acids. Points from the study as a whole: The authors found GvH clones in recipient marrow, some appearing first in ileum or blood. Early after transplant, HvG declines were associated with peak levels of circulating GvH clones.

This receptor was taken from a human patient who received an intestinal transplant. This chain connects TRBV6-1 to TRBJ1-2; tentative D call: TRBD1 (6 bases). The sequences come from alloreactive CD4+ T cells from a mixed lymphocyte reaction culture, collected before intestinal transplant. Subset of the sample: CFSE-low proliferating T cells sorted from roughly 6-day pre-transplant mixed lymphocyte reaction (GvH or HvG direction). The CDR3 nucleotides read TGTGCCAGCGGGGGGCGGGAGGCGTATGGCTACACCTTC. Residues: CASGGREAYGYTF.